Below are 27 T cell receptor beta chains sequenced from a single sample in a study of shared clonotypes between healthy human individuals. Here immunoSEQ multiplex PCR was the method, and the copy in TCRdb shows in-frame clones only, minus some. This sample has about half a million clones, with approximately 82% found just once. What was sequenced was PBMCs. Receptor source: a woman in her thirties or forties in good health. Some clones in this sample may be carry-over from other donors' samples.

In this sample, this clone turned up many times. This sequence joins TRBV6-4 and TRBJ2-1; D unclear. Trimming removed 3 bases at V and 7 bases at J, with 10 bases between. Germline lookup yields CDR1 MRHNA and CDR2 SNTAGT. This CDR3 contains 13 residues. Here the CDR3 DNA reads TGTGCCAGCAGTGAGATAGACACGAATGAGCAGTTCTTC. This sequence encodes CASSEIDTNEQFF.

The rearrangement uses TRBV6-6 and TRBJ2-1; no clear D. V was pared by 10 bases and J by 5 bases, with 9 bases between. Germline V gives CDR1 MNHNY, CDR2 SVGAGI (reference sequence). The CDR3 is made up of 11 amino acids. CDR3 loop: CATHQDNEQFF. Here the CDR3 DNA reads TGTGCCACCCACCAAGACAATGAGCAGTTCTTC.

This clone was counted a few times. At one boundary the junction diverges from the germline segment, which might be a read error. The V gene is TRBV2, the J gene TRBJ2-1, with D tentatively TRBD1 (6 bases). The germline gives CDR1 SNHLY, CDR2 FYNNEI. The CDR3 has 16 residues. CDR3 sequence reads: CASTEGIATGLNEQFF. CDR3 bases: TGTGCCAGCACTGAAGGAATCGCAACAGGGTTGAATGAGCAGTTCTTC.

The CDR3 region is CASSRLEPGELFF. CDR3 DNA sequence: TGCGCCAGCAGTCGACTAGAACCAGGGGAGCTGTTTTTT. V gene TRBV10-1 combines with J gene TRBJ2-2, with a possible D match to TRBD2 (6 bases). Trimming shortened V by 5 bases and J by 8 bases, and 12 bases separated the two germline ends. CDR3 length: 13 amino acids. Germline loops: CDR1 WNHNN, CDR2 SYGVQD (reference sequence).

The chain joins TRBV2 to TRBJ2-2, with a possible D match to TRBD1 (5 bases). Trimming shortened V by 4 bases and J by 4 bases, and 7 bases separated the two germline ends. The CDR3 is 13 amino acids. CDR1 and CDR2 (germline): SNHLY, FYNNEI. CDR3 nucleotide sequence: TGTGCCAGCAGTGGACAGACCACCGGGGAGCTGTTTTTT. Protein sequence: CASSGQTTGELFF.

In DNA, the CDR3 is TGCGCCAGCAGCCAACTCGTAAATGGGACACCGGATCCCTATAGCAATCAGCCCCAGCATTTT. As protein: CASSQLVNGTPDPYSNQPQHF. The chain is built from TRBV4-1 and TRBJ1-5; a possible D gene is TRBD1 (6 bases). Germline V gene data show CDR1 as MGHRA and CDR2 as YSYEKL. The CDR3 spans 21 residues. V lost 2 bases and J 0 bases, leaving 26 bases between the germline ends.

Note on this clone: A read error is possible here, since a much larger clone lies one base away. The V and J genes are TRBV25-1 and TRBJ2-7, with TRBD2 matching 12 bases. CDR1 and CDR2 (germline): MGHDK, SYGVNS. The CDR3 is made up of 15 amino acids. V lost 4 bases and J lost 5; bases outside the gene matches: 6. CDR3 bases: TGTGCCAGCAGTGCCAGACTAGCGGGAGTCGACGAGCAGTACTTC. Protein product: CASSARLAGVDEQYF.

Note on this clone: Different DNA sequences within this sample yield the same CDR3. The rearrangement links TRBV18 to TRBJ2-1; D is uncertain. Trimming removed 2 bases at V and 4 bases at J, with 6 bases between. The CDR3 sequence is 13 residues long. Germline values: CDR1 KGHSH, CDR2 LQKENI. The chain's CDR3 is CASSPAEYNEQFF. As DNA, the CDR3 is TGTGCCAGCTCACCAGCGGAATACAATGAGCAGTTCTTC.

The chain couples TRBV6-6 to TRBJ1-3; D is unresolved. Germline V gene data show CDR1 as MNHNY and CDR2 as SVGAGI (reference sequence). The CDR3 is made up of 16 amino acids. V lost 2 bases and J lost 0, with 11 bases in between. The CDR3 DNA sequence: TGTGCCAGCAGTTACGGGTCCTCGAGCTCTGGAAACACCATATATTTT. Protein: CASSYGSSSSGNTIYF.

The V and J genes are TRBV7-9 and TRBJ2-3; TRBD2 is a possible D gene (6 bases). The V and J ends lost 2 bases and 6 bases respectively, with 12 bases between them. The germline CDR1 and CDR2 sequences are SEHNR and FQNEAQ (reference sequence). The CDR3 is 14 residues long. The CDR3 DNA follows: TGTGCCAGCAGCTTAACAAGGGACTCTGATACGCAGTATTTT. Translating it yields CASSLTRDSDTQYF.

This clone is a singleton in its sample. The chain links TRBV5-4 to TRBJ1-5; 8 bases are a match to TRBD1. CDR3 size: 15 residues. J gave up 5 bases and V 0 bases, and 4 bases lay outside the gene matches. Germline CDR1 and CDR2: SGHNT and YYREEE (reference sequence). Written as DNA, the CDR3 is TGTGCCAGCAGCTTGGGACAGGGGATCGATCAGCCCCAGCATTTT. Translation: CASSLGQGIDQPQHF.

The V and J genes are TRBV7-2 and TRBJ2-1; weak D call: TRBD2 (6 bases). Per the germline V gene, CDR1 is SGHTA and CDR2 is FQGNSA. Trimming removed 0 bases from V and 2 bases from J, with 8 bases in between. CDR3 length equals 15 residues. The DNA for the CDR3 is TGTGCCAGCAGCTTAGCGGGAGGCACCTACAATGAGCAGTTCTTC. It translates to CASSLAGGTYNEQFF.

The gene calls are TRBV28 and TRBJ1-5, with no clear D. Germline V gene data show CDR1 as MDHEN and CDR2 as SYDVKM. Deletions cut 3 bases from V and 0 bases from J, with 18 bases between. CDR3 length equals 18 residues. DNA of the CDR3: TGTGCCAGCAGTTTCTCCCGGGGTGCGGCTTATAGCAATCAGCCCCAGCATTTT. The encoded protein is CASSFSRGAAYSNQPQHF.

This rearrangement joins TRBV7-3 to TRBJ2-7, with D unclear. This CDR3 is built from 15 residues. V lost 3 bases and J lost 5, with 17 bases in between. Per germline, CDR1 SGHTA and CDR2 FQGTGA. The chain's CDR3 is CASSLYAAEQNEQYF. The CDR3 DNA is TGTGCCAGCAGCTTGTACGCCGCGGAGCAAAACGAGCAGTACTTC.

Worth noting for this clone: This likely came from a read error, as a far larger clone is one base away. J is TRBJ1-1 and V is TRBV6-6; D is ambiguous. The germline CDR1 and CDR2 sequences are MNHNY and SVGAGI (reference sequence). The CDR3 runs 13 residues. The chain's CDR3 is CVSSRTENTEAFF. As DNA, the CDR3 is TGTGTCAGCAGTCGAACAGAGAACACTGAAGCTTTCTTT.

The chain combines TRBV9 with TRBJ2-3; 8 positions agree with TRBD1. Germline CDR1 SGDLS, CDR2 YYNGEE. This CDR3 contains 14 residues. V lost 3 bases and J lost 4; bases outside the gene matches: 4. The CDR3 is CASSAGQGSDTQYF. CDR3 nucleotide sequence: TGTGCCAGCAGCGCCGGACAGGGATCAGATACGCAGTATTTT.

The chain joins TRBV2 to TRBJ1-4; 7 bases align to TRBD1. The germline V gene encodes CDR1 SNHLY and CDR2 FYNNEI. Trimming cost V 7 bases and J 5 bases; bases outside gene matches: 7. The CDR3 extends over 14 amino acids. CDR3 in amino acids: CASTWDRKNEKLFF. CDR3 nucleotides: TGTGCCAGCACGTGGGACAGAAAAAATGAAAAACTGTTTTTT. Full variable domain (rest looked up from reference TRBV2 and TRBJ1-4): EPEVTQTPSHQVTQMGQEVILRCVPISNHLYFYWYRQILGQKVEFLVSFYNNEISEKSEIFDDQFSVERPDGSNFTLKIRSTKLEDSAMYFCASTWDRKNEKLFFGSGTQLSVL.

The V gene is TRBV6-1, the J gene TRBJ2-7; TRBD1 or TRBD2 may be the D gene (5 bases each). This CDR3 contains 14 residues. Germline CDR1 MNHNS, CDR2 SASEGT. V lost 1 base to trimming and J lost 3 bases, with 10 bases between them. This CDR3 is CASSEEGTVYEQYF. The CDR3, as DNA: TGTGCCAGCAGTGAAGAAGGGACGGTCTACGAGCAGTACTTC.

The J gene is TRBJ2-3, the V gene TRBV6-5; 7 bases fit TRBD1. J gave up 2 bases and V 6 bases, and 2 bases lay outside the gene matches. The CDR3 runs 13 residues. Germline values: CDR1 MNHEY, CDR2 SVGAGI. The CDR3 loop reads CASRQGYTDTQYF. The CDR3 DNA is TGTGCCAGCAGACAGGGGTACACAGATACGCAGTATTTT.

This clone has only a few counts. The V call is TRBV5-1, the J call TRBJ2-5, with 9 bases identical to TRBD2. Trimming cost V 4 bases and J 2 bases; bases outside gene matches: 15. Germline CDR1 is SGHRS and CDR2 is YFSETQ. The CDR3 spans 18 residues. The CDR3 region is CASSRGVSGLAGQETQYF. Written as DNA, the CDR3 is TGCGCCAGCAGCCGTGGAGTGTCGGGGCTAGCGGGGCAAGAGACCCAGTACTTC. Full variable domain (rest looked up from reference TRBV5-1 and TRBJ2-5): KAGVTQTPRYLIKTRGQQVTLSCSPISGHRSVSWYQQTPGQGLQFLFEYFSETQRNKGNFPGRFSGRQFSNSRSEMNVSTLELGDSALYLCASSRGVSGLAGQETQYFGPGTRLLVL.

The V gene is TRBV19, the J gene TRBJ1-4; maybe TRBD1 (5 bases). The germline gives CDR1 LNHDA, CDR2 SQIVND (reference sequence). This CDR3 comprises 14 residues. Trimming pared 5 bases from V and 5 bases from J, leaving 12 bases between. CDR3 in amino acids: CASSLPGLNEKLFF. As DNA, the CDR3 is TGTGCCAGTAGTCTCCCGGGACTCAATGAAAAACTGTTTTTT.

The gene calls are TRBV7-2 and TRBJ2-3; D is unclear. This CDR3 region has 16 residues. Trimming stripped 1 base from V and 1 base from J, with 12 bases between. Germline loops: CDR1 SGHTA, CDR2 FQGNSA. The CDR3 protein is CASSLVGGAGTDTQYF. The CDR3 DNA sequence: TGTGCCAGCAGCTTAGTAGGTGGCGCAGGCACAGATACGCAGTATTTT. Together with reference TRBV7-2 and TRBJ2-3, the CDR3 gives the full variable domain: GAGVSQSPSNKVTEKGKDVELRCDPISGHTALYWYRQSLGQGLEFLIYFQGNSAPDKSGLPSDRFSAERTGGSVSTLTIQRTQQEDSAVYLCASSLVGGAGTDTQYFGPGTRLTVL.

The gene calls are TRBV11-1 and TRBJ1-3; 8 nucleotides agree with TRBD1. This CDR3 spans 15 amino acids. Germline V gene lookup returns CDR1 SGHAT and CDR2 FQDESV (reference sequence). After removal of 6 bases from V and 2 bases from J, the junction contained 6 bases not matched to a gene. The chain's CDR3 is CASSSTGGTGNTIYF. The CDR3 nucleotides read TGTGCCAGCAGTTCAACAGGGGGAACTGGAAACACCATATATTTT.

V gene TRBV28 combines with J gene TRBJ1-2; D is uncertain. V dropped 4 bases and J dropped 2 bases, with 11 bases sitting between them. The CDR3 runs 14 residues. CDR1 MDHEN and CDR2 SYDVKM come from the germline V gene. The CDR3, as DNA: TGTGCCAGCAGTTCGCAGGATGGGAACTATGGCTACACCTTC. Translation gives CASSSQDGNYGYTF.

This chain connects TRBV7-2 to TRBJ1-2; the match to TRBD1 covers 7 bases. V gave up 4 bases and J gave up 2 bases; unmatched junction bases: 1. CDR1 is SGHTA, CDR2 FQGNSA, per germline. The CDR3 is 13 residues long. CDR3 loop: CASSWDRNYGYTF. The CDR3, as DNA: TGTGCCAGCAGCTGGGACAGAAACTATGGCTACACCTTC.

J is TRBJ2-7 and V is TRBV30, with 11 bases aligning to TRBD2. CDR1 and CDR2 (germline): GTSNPN, SVGIG (reference sequence). The CDR3 sequence is 13 residues long. V dropped 8 bases and J dropped 4; count of bases not matched to a gene: 7. The CDR3 protein is CAVSGRASYEQYF. The CDR3 DNA reads as TGTGCCGTTAGCGGGAGGGCCTCTTACGAGCAGTACTTC.

The rearrangement joins TRBV5-1 to TRBJ2-7; the D is unclear. CDR1 SGHRS and CDR2 YFSETQ come from the germline V gene. This CDR3 comprises 15 residues. V was cut by 3 bases and J by 5 bases, with 18 bases left in between. The CDR3 DNA follows: TGCGCCAGCAGCTCGGAGACGGATCCTCTGGACGAGCAGTACTTC. Translating gives CASSSETDPLDEQYF.